This T cell receptor (beta chain) was sequenced for a study of blood T cell repertoires in COVID-19 (TCRdb year 2020). General notes on the study: Samples covering the acute and convalescent phases of COVID-19 were provided by collaborators in the United States, Italy and Spain. The prospective study material was composed of cDNA or gDNA derived from T cells, B-cell-depleted T cells, or PBMCs. The repertoires were released in a freely available public database intended as a resource for research on the immune response to SARS-CoV-2. Samples were obtained from the ongoing ImmuneRACE study (first 160 participants) and from 1,200 or so subjects provided by 6 global collaborators. Where available, HLA class I and class II types were taken from metadata supplied by the sample provider and were not determined by assay-based typing. A de-identified subject ID, COVID-19 status, age in years and sex were almost always included in the sample metadata. The dataset comprised deeply sampled blood TCRbeta repertoires from subjects exposed to, actively infected with, or recovered from COVID-19. Results and caveats for the whole study, not just this receptor: The amount of clinical and demographic metadata varied by source and participant and was provided uncurated.

Whole blood was collected in K2EDTA tubes by collaborating institutions according to the institutions' own protocols. For TCRbeta analysis, collaborators shipped samples as frozen whole blood, isolated PBMCs, or DNA extracted from either of those sample types. The immunoSEQ Assay, a bias-controlled multiplex PCR, was used to amplify TCRbeta CDR3 regions from genomic DNA. The original methods were these. The number of nucleated cells in each sample was estimated from the amplification of reference gene primers within the assay. Sequence reads were collapsed and filtered to measure the absolute abundance of every unique TCRbeta CDR3 rearrangement. For each sample, productive Simpson clonality was calculated as the square root of Simpson's diversity index over productive rearrangements. The immuneACCESS repertoire file appears here via TCRdb, limited to in-frame rearrangements. These files lack a portion of the clones; in checked studies, under half of the deficit traces to unresolved V genes, and the cause of the others is not known. The V and J calls and the clone size are those of that table, but D and trimming were determined from the DNA. Recorded for this sample are some 100,000 clones; more than 65% of them occurred a single time. Clones ranked in the top ten supply 7.9% of the sample.

This clone appeared once. Its antigen has not been determined. No quality values exist for individual bases; no much larger clone is one base distant. From the cysteine up to the phenylalanine, the CDR3 has a length of 17 residues. Only CDR3 DNA is held: 51 bases, read in frame from base 1. The germline V gene gives CDR1 as SGHTA and CDR2 as FQGNSA. The V end loses 3 bases and the J end loses 2 bases, and a stretch of 17 bases separates them. The receptor was derived from a woman older than 75 with active or convalescent COVID-19. The rearranged segments are TRBV7-2 and TRBJ1-3, with no reliable assignment of the D segment. The material sequenced was peripheral blood. The DNA reads TGTGCCAGCAGCTTTTACCTAAGATTGGGCGCTGGAAACACCATATATTTT. It encodes CASSFYLRLGAGNTIYF.